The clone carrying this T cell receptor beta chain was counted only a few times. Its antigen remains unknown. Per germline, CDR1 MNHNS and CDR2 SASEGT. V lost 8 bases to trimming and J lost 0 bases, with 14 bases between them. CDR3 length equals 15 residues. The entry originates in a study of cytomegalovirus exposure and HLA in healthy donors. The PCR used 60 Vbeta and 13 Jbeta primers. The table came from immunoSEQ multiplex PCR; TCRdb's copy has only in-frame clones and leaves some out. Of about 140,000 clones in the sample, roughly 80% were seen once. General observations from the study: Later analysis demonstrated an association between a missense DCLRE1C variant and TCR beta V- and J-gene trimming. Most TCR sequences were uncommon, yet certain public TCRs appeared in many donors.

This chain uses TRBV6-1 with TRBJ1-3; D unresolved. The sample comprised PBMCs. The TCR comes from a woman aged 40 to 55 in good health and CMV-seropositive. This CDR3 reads CASSETRSSGNTIYF. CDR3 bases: TGTGCCAGCTCGGAAACTCGGAGCTCTGGAAACACCATATATTTT.